One sample yielded the 9 T cell receptor beta chains listed below, sequenced in a study of metastatic and nonmetastatic thyroid tumors. TCRdb used MiXCR to call clones anew from the PCR reads. The sample lists over 9,000 clones, more than 25% occurring once. All patients reached thyroid surgery having received no treatment beforehand. Sequencing input: tumor tissue. The receptors were gathered from a female donor with papillary thyroid cancer or a benign thyroid nodule (not recorded which). Some clones in this sample may be carry-over from other donors' samples.

J is TRBJ2-7 and V is TRBV7-2; 8 nucleotides match TRBD1. Per the germline V gene, CDR1 is SGHTA and CDR2 is FQGNSA. J lost 2 bases, V lost 5 bases, and 2 bases had no gene match. This CDR3 has 13 amino acids. This CDR3 is CASSPTGAYEQYF. In DNA, the CDR3 is TGTGCCAGCAGCCCGACAGGGGCCTACGAGCAGTACTTC.

By share, this clone counts as medium-sized. The V and J genes are TRBV7-2 and TRBJ2-7; 13 bases map to TRBD2. V was clipped by 5 bases and J by 4 bases; unmatched bases: 11. The germline CDR1 and CDR2 sequences are SGHTA and FQGNSA. CDR3 length equals 17 residues. The CDR3 reads CASSDEKTSGRRYEQYF. For the CDR3, the DNA is TGTGCCAGCAGCGACGAAAAGACTAGCGGGAGGAGGTACGAGCAGTACTTC.

This clone appeared a single time. At one of its ends the junction is not consistent with the germline gene, which may arise from a read error. The rearrangement uses TRBV5-1 and TRBJ2-3, with D maybe TRBD2 (5 bases). The CDR3 is made up of 14 amino acids. Germline V gene lookup returns CDR1 SGHRS and CDR2 YFSETQ. Written as DNA, the CDR3 is TGTGCCAGCAGTAGAAGCGGAAGCACAGATACGCAGTATTTT. Residues: CASSRSGSTDTQYF.

The CDR3 coding sequence is TGCAGTGCTAGTTCTAGCGGGAGGTCAAACAATGAGCAGTTCTTC. It translates to CSASSSGRSNNEQFF. The gene calls are TRBV20-1 and TRBJ2-1; TRBD2 matches at 11 bases. This CDR3 has 15 amino acids. The germline gives CDR1 DFQATT, CDR2 SNEGSKA (reference sequence). The V and J ends lost 3 bases and 5 bases, in that order; junction bases with no gene match: 6.

This chain connects TRBV28 to TRBJ2-2; unclear D gene. CDR1 is MDHEN, CDR2 SYDVKM, per germline. V gave up 2 bases and J gave up 4 bases, with 8 bases separating them. This CDR3 is built from 14 residues. Here the CDR3 DNA reads TGTGCCAGCAGTTTAATGTCAGCCACCGGGGAGCTGTTTTTT. Protein sequence: CASSLMSATGELFF.

By sample share, this clone is medium-sized. The V call is TRBV11-2, the J call TRBJ2-1, with a weak D call TRBD1 (6 bases). Germline CDR1 and CDR2: SGHAT and FQNNGV. This CDR3 spans 14 amino acids. V dropped 5 bases and J dropped 8 bases, with 16 bases sitting between them. CDR3 protein: CASSPSWGLDEQFF. The CDR3 coding sequence is TGTGCCAGCAGCCCGAGTTGGGGGCTCGATGAGCAGTTCTTC.

The chain joins TRBV12-3 or TRBV12-4 to TRBJ2-7; 10 positions match TRBD2. V shed 5 bases and J 1 base; nucleotides not matched to a gene: 8. The CDR3 is 16 amino acids. The chain's CDR3 is CASSNIAGGPSYEQYF. Written as DNA, the CDR3 is TGTGCCAGCAGTAATATAGCGGGAGGCCCATCCTACGAGCAGTACTTC.

In its sample, this clone was seen a few times. The V gene is TRBV7-3, the J gene TRBJ2-2, with 7 bases identical to TRBD1. The CDR3 consists of 13 residues. CDR1 and CDR2 from the germline V gene are SGHTA and FQGTGA. Losses at the gene ends were 5 bases for V and 5 bases for J; bases not matched to a gene: 2. The CDR3 bases are TGTGCCAGCAGCGACAGGGATACCGGGGAGCTGTTTTTT. It translates to CASSDRDTGELFF.

The chain combines TRBV28 with TRBJ2-7; TRBD1 aligns across 9 bases. The CDR3 length is 14 residues. With V trimmed by 5 bases and J by 3 bases, 5 bases remained unmatched. CDR1 MDHEN and CDR2 SYDVKM come from the germline V gene. The CDR3 nucleotides are TGTGCCAGCAGTCCCTACAGGGGGCTCTACGAGCAGTACTTC. It encodes CASSPYRGLYEQYF.